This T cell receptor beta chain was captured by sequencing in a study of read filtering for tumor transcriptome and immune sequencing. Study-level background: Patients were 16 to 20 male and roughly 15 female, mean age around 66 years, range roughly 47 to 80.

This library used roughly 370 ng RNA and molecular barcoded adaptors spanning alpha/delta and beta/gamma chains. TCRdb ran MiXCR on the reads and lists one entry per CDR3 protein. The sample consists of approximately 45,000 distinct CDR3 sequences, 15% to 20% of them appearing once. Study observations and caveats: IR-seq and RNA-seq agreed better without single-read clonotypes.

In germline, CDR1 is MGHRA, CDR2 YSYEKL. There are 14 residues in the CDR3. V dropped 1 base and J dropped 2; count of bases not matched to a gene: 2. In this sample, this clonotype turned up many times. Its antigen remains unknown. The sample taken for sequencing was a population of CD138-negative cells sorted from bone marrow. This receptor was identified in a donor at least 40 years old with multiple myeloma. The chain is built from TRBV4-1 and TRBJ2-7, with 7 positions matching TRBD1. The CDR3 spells CASSQGDSTYEQYF. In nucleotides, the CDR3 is TGCGCCAGCAGCCAAGGGGACAGCACCTACGAGCAGTACTTC.